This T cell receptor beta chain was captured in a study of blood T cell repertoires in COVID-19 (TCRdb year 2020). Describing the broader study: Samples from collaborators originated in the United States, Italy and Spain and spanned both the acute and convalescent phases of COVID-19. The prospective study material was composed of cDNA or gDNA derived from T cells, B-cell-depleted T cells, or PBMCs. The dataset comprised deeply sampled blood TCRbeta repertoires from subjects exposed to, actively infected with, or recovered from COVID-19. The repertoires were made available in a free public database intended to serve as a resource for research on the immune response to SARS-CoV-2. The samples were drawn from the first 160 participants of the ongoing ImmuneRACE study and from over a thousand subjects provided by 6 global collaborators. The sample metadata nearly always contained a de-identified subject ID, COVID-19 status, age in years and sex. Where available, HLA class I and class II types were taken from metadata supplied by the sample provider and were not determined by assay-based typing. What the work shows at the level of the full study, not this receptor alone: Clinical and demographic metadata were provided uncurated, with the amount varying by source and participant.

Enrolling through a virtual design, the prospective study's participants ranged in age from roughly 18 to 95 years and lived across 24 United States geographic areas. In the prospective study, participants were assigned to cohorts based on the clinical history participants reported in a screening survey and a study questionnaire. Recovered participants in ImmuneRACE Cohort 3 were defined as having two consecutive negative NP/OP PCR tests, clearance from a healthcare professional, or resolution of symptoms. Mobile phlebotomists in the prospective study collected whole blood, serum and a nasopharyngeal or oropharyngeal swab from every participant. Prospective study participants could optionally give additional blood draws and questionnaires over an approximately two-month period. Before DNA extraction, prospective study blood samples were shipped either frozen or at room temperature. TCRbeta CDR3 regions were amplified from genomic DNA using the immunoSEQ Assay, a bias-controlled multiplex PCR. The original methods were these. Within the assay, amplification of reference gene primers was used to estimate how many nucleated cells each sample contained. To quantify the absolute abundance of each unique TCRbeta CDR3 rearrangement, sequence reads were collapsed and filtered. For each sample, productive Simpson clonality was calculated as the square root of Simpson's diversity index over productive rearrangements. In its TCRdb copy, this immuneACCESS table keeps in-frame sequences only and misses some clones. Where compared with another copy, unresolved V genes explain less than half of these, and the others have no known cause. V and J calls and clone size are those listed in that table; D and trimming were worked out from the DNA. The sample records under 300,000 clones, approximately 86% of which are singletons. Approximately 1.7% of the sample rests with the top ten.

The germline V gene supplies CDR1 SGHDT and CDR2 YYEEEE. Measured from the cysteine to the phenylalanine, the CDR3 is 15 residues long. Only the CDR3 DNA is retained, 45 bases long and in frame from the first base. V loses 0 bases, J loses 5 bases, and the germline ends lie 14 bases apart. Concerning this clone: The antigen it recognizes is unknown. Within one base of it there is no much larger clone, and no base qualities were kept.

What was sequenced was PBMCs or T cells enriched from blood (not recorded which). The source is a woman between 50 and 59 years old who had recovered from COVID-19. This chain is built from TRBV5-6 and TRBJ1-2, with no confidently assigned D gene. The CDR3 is CASSLDLRSLYGYTF. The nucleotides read TGTGCCAGCAGCTTGGACCTCAGGTCTCTATATGGCTACACCTTC.